This T cell receptor (beta chain) originates from a study of cytomegalovirus exposure and HLA in healthy donors. Study conclusions and caveats: In a later analysis, CMV-associated beta chains were mostly HLA-associated, it appeared.

The PCR made use of 60 Vbeta and 13 Jbeta primers. Produced via immunoSEQ multiplex PCR; TCRdb's table is partial and in-frame only. The table has around 99,000 clones, roughly 70% seen once. V shed 1 base and J shed 5 bases, with 14 bases lying between them. Germline V gives CDR1 LGHNA, CDR2 YSLEER. The CDR3 covers 15 residues. Points on this clone: Its antigen is not identified.

The sequenced material came from PBMCs. This rearrangement joins TRBV4-3 to TRBJ2-5, with a weak D call TRBD1 (5 bases). This clonotype originated in a man aged 35 to 55 in good health and CMV-seronegative. The CDR3 nucleotides are TGCGCCAGCAGCCAAGCTTTGGCAGGGAAGGAGACCCAGTACTTC. It encodes CASSQALAGKETQYF.